One sample yielded the 25 T cell receptor beta chains listed below, sequenced in a study of T cell repertoires in aging, cancer and after chemotherapy. Multiplex touch-down PCR with TRB-A/B primers amplified rearranged V-D-J TRB sequences. TCRdb redid the calling of the multiplex PCR reads with MiXCR, one entry per CDR3 protein. Of 2,500 to 3,500 distinct CDR3 sequences listed, less than 45% are singletons. Amplification of TCR beta used genomic DNA extracted from peripheral blood. The sequencing sample was made of blood. These receptors originate from a human donor with a solid tumor.

V is TRBV6-1 and J is TRBJ1-2; D ambiguous. CDR1 and CDR2 from the germline V gene are MNHNS and SASEGT. The CDR3 is 12 amino acids. V lost 1 base and J 7 bases, leaving 7 bases between the germline ends. CDR3 in amino acids: CASSEGPFGYTF. CDR3 sequence (DNA): TGTGCCAGCAGTGAAGGTCCATTTGGCTACACCTTC.

Written as DNA, the CDR3 is TGCAGCGTTGACGATGGGACAGATACGCAGTATTTT. It yields the protein CSVDDGTDTQYF. The rearrangement joins TRBV29-1 to TRBJ2-3; D uncertain. The CDR3 runs to 12 residues. The V gene's germline CDR1 is SQVTM and CDR2 ANQGSEA. V was clipped by 3 bases and J by 3 bases, with 7 bases between them.

This clonotype showed up just a few times. The chain uses TRBV5-6 and TRBJ1-2, with D perhaps TRBD1 (6 bases). Trimming shortened V by 0 bases and J by 7 bases, and 10 bases separated the two germline ends. This CDR3 is built from 13 residues. Germline values: CDR1 SGHDT, CDR2 YYEEEE. The CDR3 reads CASSLAGGGGYTF. The CDR3, as DNA: TGTGCCAGCAGCTTGGCAGGAGGGGGTGGCTACACCTTC.

The DNA of the CDR3 is TGTGCCAGCAGCTTAGGCGTGGGACAGGGCGCAGGAAACACCATATATTTT. It is translated as CASSLGVGQGAGNTIYF. V and J are TRBV13 and TRBJ1-3; 9 bases map to TRBD1. Germline CDR1 is PRHDT and CDR2 is FYEKMQ (reference sequence). The J segment lost 4 bases and the V segment lost 0 bases, leaving 7 bases of the junction unmatched. The CDR3 contains 17 residues. Complete variable domain (other parts from reference TRBV13 and TRBJ1-3): AAGVIQSPRHLIKEKRETATLKCYPIPRHDTVYWYQQGPGQDPQFLISFYEKMQSDKGSIPDRFSAQQFSDYHSELNMSSLELGDSALYFCASSLGVGQGAGNTIYFGEGSWLTVV.

The CDR3 DNA sequence: TGTGCCAGTAGTATTATTTGGACAGGGGAAAACTATGGCTACACCTTC. Protein sequence: CASSIIWTGENYGYTF. V usage is TRBV19 and J usage is TRBJ1-2, with 9 bases matching TRBD1. The length of the CDR3 is 16 residues. The ends lost 3 bases at V and 2 bases at J; junction bases unmatched: 7. Germline V gene data show CDR1 as LNHDA and CDR2 as SQIVND (reference sequence). Together with reference TRBV19 and TRBJ1-2, the CDR3 gives the full variable domain: DGGITQSPKYLFRKEGQNVTLSCEQNLNHDAMYWYRQDPGQGLRLIYYSQIVNDFQKGDIAEGYSVSREKKESFPLTVTSAQKNPTAFYLCASSIIWTGENYGYTFGSGTRLTVV.

The V and J genes are TRBV19 and TRBJ1-1, with TRBD1 identical over 9 bases. CDR3 length: 14 amino acids. Germline CDR1 LNHDA, CDR2 SQIVND (reference sequence). V shed 10 bases, J shed 5 bases, and the junction held 11 bases outside the gene matches. CDR3 DNA sequence: TGTGCCACCGGACAGGGGCGGGGAGGAACTGAAGCTTTCTTT. This sequence encodes CATGQGRGGTEAFF.

This chain connects TRBV7-9 to TRBJ2-1; D is undetermined. Germline lookup yields CDR1 SEHNR and CDR2 FQNEAQ (reference sequence). CDR3 length: 13 amino acids. Trimming removed 2 bases from V and 10 bases from J, with 12 bases in between. CDR3: CASSLPGRPEQFF. DNA of the CDR3: TGTGCCAGCAGCTTACCAGGACGACCAGAGCAGTTCTTC.

This clonotype was seen a few times. The V call is TRBV6-4, the J call TRBJ2-7, with D perhaps TRBD2 (5 bases). Germline V gene data show CDR1 as MRHNA and CDR2 as SNTAGT. V lost 4 bases and J 4 bases, leaving 11 bases between the germline ends. This CDR3 is 13 amino acids long. The CDR3 region is CASSVPSGYEQYF. The DNA for the CDR3 is TGTGCCAGCAGTGTCCCTTCGGGGTACGAGCAGTACTTC.

This clonotype was counted between two and nine times. The chain links TRBV6-1 to TRBJ2-3, with 7 bases that match TRBD2. The CDR3 has 13 amino acids. V lost 2 bases to trimming and J lost 8 bases; unmatched junction nucleotides: 4. The germline V gene has CDR1 MNHNS and CDR2 SASEGT. CDR3 nucleotide sequence: TGTGCCAGCAGTGAAACTAGGGAGGGTACGCAGTATTTT. Protein product: CASSETREGTQYF.

V usage is TRBV20-1 and J usage is TRBJ1-6; 7 nucleotides agree with TRBD1. The CDR3 runs 13 residues. Germline V gene data show CDR1 as DFQATT and CDR2 as SNEGSKA (reference sequence). Trimming cost V 3 bases and J 7 bases; bases outside gene matches: 3. CDR3 DNA sequence: TGCAGTGCTAGCGACAGGGCCAATTCACCCCTCCACTTT. Amino acid sequence: CSASDRANSPLHF.

The chain links TRBV20-1 to TRBJ2-1; 8 bases align to TRBD2. CDR1 and CDR2 (germline): DFQATT, SNEGSKA (reference sequence). The length of the CDR3 is 14 residues. The trim removed 6 bases at V and 3 bases at J, leaving 7 bases unmatched. The CDR3 bases are TGCAGTGCGGCACCGGGACTAGGCTACAATGAGCAGTTCTTC. Its protein is CSAAPGLGYNEQFF.

The rearrangement uses TRBV7-2 and TRBJ2-3; D is undetermined. There are 13 residues in the CDR3. Between the trimmed V and J ends, which lost 4 bases and 11 bases, there was a span of 16 bases. In germline, CDR1 is SGHTA, CDR2 FQGNSA. The CDR3 nucleotides read TGTGCCAGCAGCTCCCCCCAGCGCCCCTTGCAGTATTTT. It specifies CASSSPQRPLQYF.

This clonotype was seen a few times. The chain combines TRBV7-2 with TRBJ1-1; unclear D gene. The CDR3 is 12 amino acids. Germline loops: CDR1 SGHTA, CDR2 FQGNSA. Trimming left V 1 base short and J 8 bases short, with 8 bases between. The DNA for the CDR3 is TGTGCCAGCAGCTTAGTGACTTCCGAAGCTTTCTTT. This translates into CASSLVTSEAFF.

The CDR3: CASSLGPSYEQYF. CDR3 in DNA: TGTGCCAGCAGCCTGGGACCCTCCTACGAGCAGTACTTC. This rearrangement joins TRBV7-2 to TRBJ2-7; D may be TRBD1 or TRBD2 (5 bases each). The CDR3 sequence is 13 residues long. Deletions cut 5 bases from V and 0 bases from J, with 8 bases between. Germline V gene lookup returns CDR1 SGHTA and CDR2 FQGNSA.

V gene TRBV5-5 combines with J gene TRBJ2-2; perhaps TRBD1 as D (5 bases). Germline CDR1 reads SGHKS; CDR2 reads YYEKEE (reference sequence). V lost 2 bases to trimming and J lost 5 bases, with 10 bases between them. This CDR3 has 14 amino acids. CDR3 loop: CASSFSAGTGELFF. CDR3 DNA: TGTGCCAGCAGCTTTTCTGCAGGGACCGGGGAGCTGTTTTTT.

The V gene is TRBV6-1, the J gene TRBJ1-2, with unresolved D. The ends were cut back, 3 bases at V and 8 bases at J, with 13 bases in the middle. The CDR3 has 13 residues. Germline CDR1 is MNHNS and CDR2 is SASEGT. The CDR3 loop is CASSESERGGYTF. As DNA, the CDR3 is TGTGCCAGCAGTGAGTCAGAGAGAGGCGGCTACACCTTC.

Only one count was recorded for this clonotype. This chain connects TRBV5-5 to TRBJ1-1, with D possibly being TRBD1 (6 bases). Trimming removed 4 bases from V and 4 bases from J, with 14 bases in between. Germline-derived CDR1 and CDR2 are SGHKS and YYEKEE (reference sequence). There are 14 residues in the CDR3. CDR3 bases: TGTGCCAGCAGCCTCCGGAGAGGGGGCACTGAAGCTTTCTTT. Protein sequence: CASSLRRGGTEAFF.

The chain joins TRBV11-2 to TRBJ2-5; either TRBD1 or TRBD2 may supply D (5 bases each). Germline V gives CDR1 SGHAT, CDR2 FQNNGV. There are 13 residues in the CDR3. V lost 3 bases and J lost 7, with 12 bases in between. The CDR3 reads CASSLGPSGTQYF. The CDR3 nucleotides read TGTGCCAGCAGCTTGGGACCCTCGGGGACCCAGTACTTC.

The chain carries TRBV12-3 or TRBV12-4 and TRBJ2-2, with D unclear. The V end lost 7 bases, the J end lost 0 bases, and 18 bases lay between the germline ends. The CDR3 has 17 amino acids. In DNA form, the CDR3 reads TGTGCCAGCACTCTTGGGGTGTTGGCGACGAACACCGGGGAGCTGTTTTTT. Translation: CASTLGVLATNTGELFF.

The V call is TRBV6-1, the J call TRBJ2-5; 7 positions match TRBD2. V shed 8 bases, J shed 0 bases, and the junction held 9 bases outside the gene matches. The CDR3 is 15 residues long. Looked up from germline, CDR1 is MNHNS and CDR2 is SASEGT. This CDR3 reads CASGGGSGYQETQYF. The CDR3 region has the DNA TGTGCCAGCGGGGGGGGTAGCGGGTACCAAGAGACCCAGTACTTC.

This clonotype showed up just a few times. The V and J genes are TRBV6-1 and TRBJ2-5; D possibly corresponds to TRBD1 (6 bases). This CDR3 is 14 amino acids long. V lost 6 bases, J lost 4 bases, and 15 bases lay in between. CDR1 is MNHNS and CDR2 is SASEGT in the germline V gene. CDR3 nucleotide sequence: TGTGCCAGCAGCCTAAACAGGGCCTCAGAGACCCAGTACTTC. It translates to CASSLNRASETQYF.

The chain couples TRBV6-1 to TRBJ1-2; the D gene is possibly TRBD1 (5 bases). V lost 2 bases, J lost 3 bases, and 7 bases lay in between. Germline CDR1 reads MNHNS; CDR2 reads SASEGT. This CDR3 has 13 residues. Here the CDR3 DNA reads TGTGCCAGCAGTGAATCACAGGACTATGGCTACACCTTC. Its translation: CASSESQDYGYTF.

The gene calls are TRBV20-1 and TRBJ1-5; D is perhaps TRBD1 (5 bases). The CDR3 is 13 residues long. CDR1 is DFQATT and CDR2 is SNEGSKA in the germline V gene (reference sequence). V was pared by 6 bases and J by 4 bases, with 13 bases between. CDR3 sequence reads: CSANDRENQPQHF. In DNA, the CDR3 is TGCAGTGCAAATGACAGAGAGAATCAGCCCCAGCATTTT.

Details on this clonotype: Mismatch with germline at one junction end may stem from a read error. The chain carries TRBV28 and TRBJ2-5; 7 positions match TRBD1. Germline V CDR1 and CDR2: MDHEN, SYDVKM. The CDR3 length is 17 residues. The CDR3 nucleotides read TGTGCCAGCAGGCTTCAACAGGGGTATAGGGGACAAGAGAACCAGTACTTC. Residues: CASRLQQGYRGQENQYF.

This clonotype is classed as large (0.1 to 1%). The chain joins TRBV29-1 to TRBJ1-2; no reliable D call. V shed 6 bases and J shed 1 base, with 6 bases lying between them. CDR1 SQVTM and CDR2 ANQGSEA come from the germline V gene. The CDR3 covers 11 residues. The CDR3 nucleotides are TGCAGCGTAAGCGATAACTATGGCTACACCTTC. This codes for CSVSDNYGYTF.